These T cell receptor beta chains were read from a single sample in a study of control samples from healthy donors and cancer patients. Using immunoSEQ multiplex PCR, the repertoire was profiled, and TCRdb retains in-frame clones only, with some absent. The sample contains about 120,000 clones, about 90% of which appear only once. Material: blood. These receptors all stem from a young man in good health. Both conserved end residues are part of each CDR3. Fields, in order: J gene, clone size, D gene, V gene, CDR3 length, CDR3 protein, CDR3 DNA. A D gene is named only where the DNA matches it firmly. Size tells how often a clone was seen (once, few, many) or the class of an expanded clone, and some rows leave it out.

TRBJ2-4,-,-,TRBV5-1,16,CASSREFGGARDIQYF,TGCGCCAGCAGCCGGGAGTTCGGGGGAGCTAGAGACATTCAGTACTTC
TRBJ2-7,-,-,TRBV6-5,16,CASSYGVVGPSYEQYF,TGTGCCAGCAGTTACGGGGTCGTGGGGCCTTCCTACGAGCAGTACTTC
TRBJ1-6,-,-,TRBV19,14,CASSWGAGNSPLHF,TGTGCCAGCAGTTGGGGGGCAGGTAATTCACCCCTCCACTTT
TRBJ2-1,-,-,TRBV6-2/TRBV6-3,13,CASSPGRYNEQFF,TGTGCCAGCAGTCCCGGACGTTACAATGAGCAGTTCTTC
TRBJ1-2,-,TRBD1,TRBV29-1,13,CSVRTGGNYGYTF,TGCAGCGTCAGAACAGGGGGTAACTATGGCTACACCTTC
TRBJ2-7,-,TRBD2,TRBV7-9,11,CASSHSGLHDF,TGTGCCAGCAGCCATAGCGGGTTACACGACTTC
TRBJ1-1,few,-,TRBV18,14,CASSPTGGNTEAFF,TGTGCCAGCTCCCCTACCGGGGGGAACACTGAAGCTTTCTTT
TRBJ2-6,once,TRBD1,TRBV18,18,CASSPRGTGGPGANVLTF,TGTGCCAGCTCACCGAGAGGGACAGGGGGACCCGGGGCCAACGTCCTGACTTTC
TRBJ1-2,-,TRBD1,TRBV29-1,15,CSVVRAHDRGAGYTF,TGCAGCGTTGTTAGGGCCCATGACAGGGGTGCTGGCTACACCTTC
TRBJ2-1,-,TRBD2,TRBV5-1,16,CASSLEATSGRSEQFF,TGCGCCAGCAGCTTGGAAGCGACTAGCGGGAGGAGTGAGCAGTTCTTC
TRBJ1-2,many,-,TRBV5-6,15,CASSPKTRANYGYTF,TGTGCCAGCAGCCCCAAAACTAGGGCTAACTATGGCTACACCTTC
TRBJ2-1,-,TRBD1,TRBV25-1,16,CASSRGQGVYGNEQFF,TGTGCCAGCAGCAGAGGACAGGGGGTATACGGGAATGAGCAGTTCTTC
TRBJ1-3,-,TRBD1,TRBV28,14,CASKGQGAGNTIYF,TGTGCCAGCAAGGGACAGGGAGCTGGAAACACCATATATTTT
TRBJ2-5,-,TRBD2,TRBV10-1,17,CASSPFGLAGGQETQYF,TGCGCCAGCAGCCCTTTCGGGCTAGCGGGAGGACAAGAGACCCAGTACTTC
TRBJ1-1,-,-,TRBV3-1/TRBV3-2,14,CASSPTSVGTEAFF,TGTGCCAGCAGCCCTACTTCCGTCGGGACAGAAGCTTTCTTT
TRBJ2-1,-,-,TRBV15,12,CATSRGVAEQFF,TGTGCCACCAGCAGGGGTGTGGCAGAACAGTTCTTC
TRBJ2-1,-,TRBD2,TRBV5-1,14,CASSFGLVVGEQFF,TGCGCCAGCAGCTTTGGACTAGTCGTGGGTGAGCAGTTCTTC
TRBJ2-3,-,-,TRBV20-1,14,CSASLGASTDTQYF,TGCAGTGCTAGTCTCGGGGCTAGCACAGATACGCAGTATTTT
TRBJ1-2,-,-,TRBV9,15,CASSQARGERYGYTF,TGTGCCAGCAGCCAAGCCCGTGGGGAGCGATATGGCTACACCTTC
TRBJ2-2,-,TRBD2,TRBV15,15,CATNNRRAGGGELFF,TGTGCCACCAACAACAGAAGGGCGGGAGGCGGGGAGCTGTTTTTT
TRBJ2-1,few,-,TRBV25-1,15,CASSEGGRSYNEQFF,TGTGCCAGCAGTGAAGGGGGACGGTCCTACAATGAGCAGTTCTTC
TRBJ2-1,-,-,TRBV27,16,CASSLSSGGIYNEQFF,TGTGCCAGCAGTTTATCGAGTGGGGGGATATACAATGAGCAGTTCTTC
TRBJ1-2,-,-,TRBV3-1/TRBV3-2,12,CASSQDEHGNTF,TGTGCCAGCAGCCAAGATGAGCATGGCAACACCTTC